This TCR beta chain appears in the sequencing data of a study of blood T cells in healthy people across ages (dated by TCRdb to the mid-2010s). About the study as a whole: In model experiments, roughly one uniquely barcoded TCR beta cDNA molecule per two T cells was captured by template switching. Donors were grouped into four age groups: young (average roughly 15 years), middle-aged (approximately 41), aged (about 59) and long-lived (roughly 80). To track age-related changes in TCR beta repertoire diversity, the study relied on deep sequencing normalized with unique cDNA molecular identifiers. For two donors (one aged 18 to 30 and one aged 80 or older), the study analyzed two additional independent replicas of 1 million unique cDNA reads from the same blood draw. Points the paper makes about the study in general: There was a strong correlation between observed TCR beta diversity and the percentage of naive T cells measured by flow cytometry. Estimates of total diversity based on one million sequenced T cells were considered lower bounds and underestimates. Because profiling used bulk unsorted PBMCs, naive and antigen-experienced compartments could not be compared conclusively. Compared with the aged group, more naive CD4+ T cells, fewer expanded clones and increased TCR diversity were shown by the long-lived group, suggesting age selection. Donor CMV infection status was unknown, potentially confounding age-related changes in expanded clonotypes. Observed TCR beta diversity per million T cells fell roughly linearly with age, and a significant reduction was already apparent by age about 38.

This clonotype was recorded a few times. The antigen it recognizes is unknown. No per-base quality is available; no much larger clone lies one base away. Library preparation was by 5' RACE. Sequencing used an Illumina HiSeq 2500. A second PCR of roughly 7 to 11 cycles was run with a J-beta primer mix and a sample-barcoded 5' primer. A unique molecular identifier was introduced onto each TCR beta cDNA molecule by a template-switch 5' adaptor carrying 12 random nucleotides. Each sample yielded at least 2.5 million CDR3-containing paired-end reads. First-strand cDNA was synthesized from all RNA with the Mint cDNA synthesis kit, primed by a TRBC-specific oligonucleotide. Following uracil-DNA glycosylase treatment, a first 18-cycle PCR with universal primers M1SS and BC2_uni_R was performed on all cDNA. As for the authors' bioinformatics: Normalization of each sample was performed by random selection of 1 million high-quality reads, each carrying a distinct molecular identifier. Instead of being binned into consensus sequences, reads that shared molecular identifiers were thrown out. CDR3 identification, clonotype clustering and error correction used MiTCR with a Q25 quality threshold and the strictest error-elimination algorithm. A nonparametric unseen species model with Euler transformation was used to estimate lower-bound total TCR beta diversity. In TCRdb, the public reads were trimmed at Q25 with fastp and aligned with MiXCR, with productive beta chains retained. Rows are combined by CDR3 protein, so each entry shows the most common genes and DNA. The V and J calls come from TCRdb's annotation, not from the publication. The sample table records some 760,000 distinct CDR3 sequences; approximately 25% of these occur just once. The ten top clones hold more than 8% of the sample.

The approximately 39 donors, aged roughly 6 to 95 years, were systemically healthy Caucasian individuals from Russia. Each donor gave 9.5 to 10 milliliters of peripheral blood, drawn into EDTA-treated Vacutainer tubes. Ficoll-Paque density-gradient centrifugation was used to isolate PBMCs, with at least 6.5 million per sample. Total RNA was extracted from PBMCs with Trizol reagent, with at least 5.5 micrograms obtained per sample. For every donor, flow cytometry on a PBMC aliquot measured the percentage of naive CD45RAhigh/CD27high T cells. V and J lose 7 bases and 1 base, and a span of 14 bases separates them. In the germline V gene, CDR1 corresponds to SNHLY and CDR2 to FYNNEI. The CDR3, cysteine through phenylalanine, is 15 amino acids long. The sequence is cut down to CDR3 DNA, 45 bases in frame from base 1. These sequences were also reported in another study, on T cells of mothers and their children. Taken from the second paper: Donors were nine systemically healthy Caucasian individuals: three mothers and their six children. cDNA synthesis consumed the entire amount of extracted RNA, loaded at approximately 1.6 ug RNA in each 15 ul reaction. In the second PCR, the M1S primer introduced both the sample barcodes and 2-4 random nucleotides. Each mother yielded over 8.5 million TCR beta CDR3 reads and each child a few million reads. Thymic selection similarly shapes TCR recombination output in related and unrelated pairs, with minor effect from inherited differences. Normalized repertoire overlap was always slightly but never significantly higher in related than unrelated mother-child pairs. No persistent microchimeric T cell clones were detected, at a sensitivity of approximately 100 clones per million clonotypes. To look for features that set related mother-child pairs apart from unrelated individuals, the researchers ran deep NGS to compare the TCR beta repertoires of mothers and children. The mean age was about 38 +/- 4 years for the mothers and approximately 11 +/- 4 years for the children. After adapter ligation was performed with NEBNext reagents, the libraries were sequenced on an Illumina HiSeq 2000 with 100+100 nt paired-end reads. To prevent cross-contamination, the mother and child libraries were prepared a month apart and were sequenced in separate runs. For each donor, between about 500,000 and 2,100,000 distinct TCR beta clonotypes were identified. Naive TCR beta clonotypes were estimated from low-frequency clonotypes matched to each donor's FACS-determined naive share, without sorting.

Material: blood. This clonotype was sampled from a boy aged 5-17 years in good health. The chain links TRBV2 with TRBJ2-1; TRBD2 is a weak D gene call, 5 bases matching. The CDR3 protein: CASTRGSLSYNEQFF. The DNA sequence follows: TGTGCCAGCACCCGTGGGAGTCTATCCTACAATGAGCAGTTCTTC.